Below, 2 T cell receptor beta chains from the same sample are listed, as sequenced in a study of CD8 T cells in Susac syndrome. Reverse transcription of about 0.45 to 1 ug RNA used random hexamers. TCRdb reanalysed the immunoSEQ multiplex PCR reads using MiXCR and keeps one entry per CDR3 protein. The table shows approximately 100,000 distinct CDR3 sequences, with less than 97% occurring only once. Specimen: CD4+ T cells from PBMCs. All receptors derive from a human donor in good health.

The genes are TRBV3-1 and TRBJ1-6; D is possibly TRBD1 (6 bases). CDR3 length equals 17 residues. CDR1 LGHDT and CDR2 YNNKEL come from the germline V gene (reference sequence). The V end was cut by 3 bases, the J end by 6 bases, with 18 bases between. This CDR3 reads CASSHSQGTASNSPLHF. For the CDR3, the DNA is TGTGCCAGCAGCCATTCCCAGGGGACTGCGAGTAATTCACCCCTCCACTTT.

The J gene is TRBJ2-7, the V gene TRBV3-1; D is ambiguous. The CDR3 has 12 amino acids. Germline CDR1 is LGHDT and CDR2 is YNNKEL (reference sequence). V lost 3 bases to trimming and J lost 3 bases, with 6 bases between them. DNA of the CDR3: TGTGCCAGCAGCCAGAGCCTCTACGAGCAGTACTTC. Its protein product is CASSQSLYEQYF.